Each of the 23 T cell receptor beta chains below was sequenced from the same sample in a study of blood T cell repertoires in COVID-19. Only in-frame clones appear in the TCRdb table, and some are missing; sequencing was by immunoSEQ multiplex PCR. The table has approximately 220,000 clones, roughly nine tenths seen once. The sequencing sample was made of PBMCs or T cells enriched from blood (not recorded which). The origin of the receptors is a woman in her twenties or thirties with acute COVID-19.

This clone has just a few counts. V and J are TRBV29-1 and TRBJ2-5; 7 bases map to TRBD2. CDR1 and CDR2 (germline): SQVTM, ANQGSEA. This CDR3 is built from 14 residues. The junction had 12 bases not matched to a gene; V was cut back by 6 bases and J by 5 bases. The CDR3 reads CSVTAGVRKETQYF. CDR3 in DNA: TGCAGCGTGACTGCGGGGGTGCGGAAGGAGACCCAGTACTTC. The full variable domain, with the rest looked up from reference TRBV29-1 and TRBJ2-5, is SAVISQKPSRDICQRGTSLTIQCQVDSQVTMMFWYRQQPGQSLTLIATANQGSEATYESGFVIDKFPISRPNLTFSTLTVSNMSPEDSSIYLCSVTAGVRKETQYFGPGTRLLVL.

The chain uses TRBV4-1 and TRBJ1-4; the match to TRBD1 covers 11 bases. V lost 4 bases, J lost 6 bases, and 7 bases stayed unmatched. CDR1 is MGHRA, CDR2 YSYEKL, per germline. The CDR3 totals 16 residues. For the CDR3, the DNA is TGCGCCAGCAGCCGAACCCCGGGACAGGGGGATGAAAAACTGTTTTTT. It specifies CASSRTPGQGDEKLFF.

V and J are TRBV5-8 and TRBJ1-5; TRBD1 matches 7 bases. The CDR3 spans 14 residues. Germline CDR1 is SGHTS and CDR2 is YDEGEE. V shed 6 bases, J shed 3 bases, and the junction held 6 bases outside the gene matches. The CDR3 DNA is TGTGCCAGCAAGCAGGACAGGTTCAATCAGCCCCAGCATTTT. Its protein is CASKQDRFNQPQHF.

This clone was seen a few times. The CDR3 DNA reads TGTGCCAGCAGGCGGGACAGGAACAGTAATTCACCCCTCCACTTT. This encodes CASRRDRNSNSPLHF. This chain uses TRBV28 with TRBJ1-6; 8 bases fit TRBD1. Trimming removed 6 bases from V and 6 bases from J; junction bases left unmatched: 7. CDR3 length equals 15 residues. Looked up from germline, CDR1 is MDHEN and CDR2 is SYDVKM.

This clone appeared a single time. The chain links TRBV10-2 to TRBJ2-7, with D maybe TRBD2 (6 bases). Trimming left V 5 bases short and J 1 base short, with 15 bases between. Germline lookup yields CDR1 WSHSY and CDR2 SAAADI. The CDR3 extends over 15 amino acids. The DNA of the CDR3 is TGCGCCAGCAGTCCTAGTCGGCGGGGTTCCTACGAGCAGTACTTC. Its protein is CASSPSRRGSYEQYF.

The rearrangement links TRBV27 to TRBJ1-5; a possible D gene is TRBD1 (5 bases). CDR3 length: 15 amino acids. Trimming removed 1 base at V and 2 bases at J, with 9 bases between. The germline CDR1 and CDR2 sequences are MNHEY and SMNVEV (reference sequence). DNA for the CDR3: TGTGCCAGCAGTTTATGGGGGGAGGGCAATCAGCCCCAGCATTTT. Translation gives CASSLWGEGNQPQHF.

V is TRBV7-8 and J is TRBJ1-5, with D unclear. CDR3 length equals 18 residues. Trimming took 2 bases from V and 0 from J, leaving 17 bases between them. CDR1 and CDR2 from the germline V gene are SGHVS and FQNEAQ. The CDR3 sequence is CASSLTSPGEYSNQPQHF. The CDR3 DNA reads as TGTGCCAGCAGCTTAACAAGTCCAGGTGAATATAGCAATCAGCCCCAGCATTTT.

The V gene is TRBV14, the J gene TRBJ2-2; D is possibly TRBD2 (6 bases). The CDR3 runs 16 residues. The V end was cut by 3 bases, the J end by 6 bases, with 17 bases between. Germline V gene sequence: CDR1 SGHDN, CDR2 FVKESK. This CDR3 reads CASSQAWAWGAGELFF. The DNA of the CDR3 is TGTGCCAGCAGCCAGGCGTGGGCCTGGGGGGCCGGGGAGCTGTTTTTT.

The chain has TRBV18 and TRBJ1-5; the match to TRBD1 covers 8 bases. This CDR3 comprises 14 residues. Germline V gives CDR1 KGHSH, CDR2 LQKENI. V dropped 3 bases and J dropped 6; count of bases not matched to a gene: 4. As DNA, the CDR3 is TGTGCCAGCTCACCGGACAGGGTAGTTCAGCCCCAGCATTTT. Amino acid sequence: CASSPDRVVQPQHF.

The rearrangement links TRBV28 to TRBJ1-1; perhaps TRBD1 as D (6 bases). Germline assignment: CDR1 MDHEN and CDR2 SYDVKM. V gave up 6 bases and J gave up 3 bases, with 14 bases separating them. The CDR3 spans 14 residues. The CDR3 reads CASRAIGQYTEAFF. DNA for the CDR3: TGTGCCAGCAGAGCTATAGGACAGTACACTGAAGCTTTCTTT.

The chain carries TRBV6-1 and TRBJ2-7; no firm D call. V was cut by 0 bases and J by 2 bases, with 8 bases left in between. Germline values: CDR1 MNHNS, CDR2 SASEGT. CDR3 length: 14 amino acids. The CDR3 region is CASSEARMPYEQYF. The CDR3, as DNA: TGTGCCAGCAGTGAAGCGCGGATGCCCTACGAGCAGTACTTC.

The V call is TRBV29-1, the J call TRBJ2-4; a possible D gene is TRBD1 (6 bases). Trimming stripped 6 bases from V and 13 bases from J, with 16 bases between. This CDR3 contains 11 residues. Germline V lookup: CDR1 SQVTM, CDR2 ANQGSEA. In DNA, the CDR3 is TGCAGCGTGGAAACCAGGGGCATACAGTACTTC. Translation gives CSVETRGIQYF.

This sequence joins TRBV7-2 and TRBJ2-5; unclear D gene. Trimming left V 2 bases short and J 1 base short, with 8 bases between. CDR1 and CDR2 (germline): SGHTA, FQGNSA. This CDR3 contains 14 residues. DNA of the CDR3: TGTGCCAGCAGCTTAACCGGCGGCCAAGAGACCCAGTACTTC. Encoded protein: CASSLTGGQETQYF.

The chain combines TRBV5-1 with TRBJ2-5, with D unresolved. Between the trimmed V and J ends, which lost 2 bases and 3 bases, there was a span of 8 bases. Germline V gene lookup returns CDR1 SGHRS and CDR2 YFSETQ. The CDR3 extends over 13 amino acids. The CDR3 DNA follows: TGCGCCAGCAGCTTCGGAGATGAAGAGACCCAGTACTTC. Its translation: CASSFGDEETQYF.

This chain uses TRBV11-3 with TRBJ2-2; 11 nucleotides align to TRBD1. V lost 5 bases, J lost 7 bases, and 9 bases stayed unmatched. This CDR3 has 16 amino acids. Germline-derived CDR1 and CDR2 are SGHNT and YENEEA. CDR3 residues: CASSQGQGEIIGELFF. CDR3 DNA sequence: TGTGCCAGCAGCCAGGGACAGGGGGAAATTATCGGGGAGCTGTTTTTT.

V usage is TRBV5-1 and J usage is TRBJ1-2; maybe TRBD1 (5 bases). Germline-derived CDR1 and CDR2 are SGHRS and YFSETQ. The CDR3 runs to 13 residues. Trimming removed 6 bases at V and 4 bases at J, with 13 bases between. The CDR3 nucleotides are TGCGCCAGCACCCTGGGGGGTACCTATGGCTACACCTTC. Residues: CASTLGGTYGYTF. Using reference TRBV5-1 and TRBJ1-2 for the parts outside the CDR3, the full variable domain is KAGVTQTPRYLIKTRGQQVTLSCSPISGHRSVSWYQQTPGQGLQFLFEYFSETQRNKGNFPGRFSGRQFSNSRSEMNVSTLELGDSALYLCASTLGGTYGYTFGSGTRLTVV.

The rearrangement joins TRBV6-5 to TRBJ1-5, with no clear D. The V gene's germline CDR1 is MNHEY and CDR2 SVGAGI. The V and J ends lost 10 bases and 5 bases respectively, with 21 bases between them. This CDR3 comprises 15 residues. The CDR3 reads CATHWKGGEYQPQHF. CDR3 DNA sequence: TGTGCCACCCACTGGAAAGGTGGGGAGTATCAGCCCCAGCATTTT.

CDR3 amino acids: CASSPLRDTIYF. Written as DNA, the CDR3 is TGTGCCAGTAGTCCATTACGAGACACCATATATTTT. The chain is built from TRBV19 and TRBJ1-3; D not resolved. Germline-derived CDR1 and CDR2 are LNHDA and SQIVND (reference sequence). The CDR3 extends over 12 amino acids. Trimming removed 5 bases from V and 8 bases from J, with 10 bases in between. The full variable domain, in which reference TRBV19 and TRBJ1-3 provide the parts outside the CDR3, is DGGITQSPKYLFRKEGQNVTLSCEQNLNHDAMYWYRQDPGQGLRLIYYSQIVNDFQKGDIAEGYSVSREKKESFPLTVTSAQKNPTAFYLCASSPLRDTIYFGEGSWLTVV.

V is TRBV4-1 and J is TRBJ2-7, with TRBD2 matching 7 bases. CDR3 size: 16 residues. The germline V gene has CDR1 MGHRA and CDR2 YSYEKL. Trimming took 2 bases from V and 3 from J; bases not matched to a gene: 10. CDR3 sequence: CASSQQAGRRNYEQYF. CDR3 nucleotide sequence: TGCGCCAGCAGCCAACAAGCGGGGAGGAGGAACTACGAGCAGTACTTC.

This clone was detected a few times. This chain connects TRBV19 to TRBJ2-2; a weak D match, TRBD1 (6 bases). Trimming cost V 7 bases and J 6 bases, with 12 bases left between them. This CDR3 has 13 residues. Germline V gene sequence: CDR1 LNHDA, CDR2 SQIVND (reference sequence). The CDR3 reads CASTAGVPGELFF. CDR3 nucleotide sequence: TGTGCCAGTACGGCAGGGGTCCCCGGGGAGCTGTTTTTT.

This rearrangement joins TRBV6-6 to TRBJ2-1; TRBD1 might be the D (6 bases). Germline CDR1 and CDR2: MNHNY and SVGAGI (reference sequence). V dropped 6 bases and J dropped 3 bases, with 15 bases sitting between them. The CDR3 runs to 15 residues. The CDR3 loop is CASRPPTGNYNEQFF. As DNA, the CDR3 is TGTGCCAGCAGACCACCGACAGGTAACTACAATGAGCAGTTCTTC.

V is TRBV9 and J is TRBJ1-2, with 8 bases aligning to TRBD1. This CDR3 is built from 14 residues. Trimming at V came to 3 bases and at J to 3 bases, leaving 4 bases not matched to a gene. The germline CDR1 and CDR2 sequences are SGDLS and YYNGEE. The CDR3: CASSASGGHYGYTF. CDR3 DNA: TGTGCCAGCAGCGCCTCAGGGGGCCACTATGGCTACACCTTC.

The chain is built from TRBV9 and TRBJ2-5; 9 bases match TRBD2. CDR1 is SGDLS and CDR2 is YYNGEE in the germline V gene. V shed 7 bases and J 5 bases; nucleotides not matched to a gene: 15. The CDR3 is made up of 16 amino acids. The CDR3 sequence is CASAKGLAGLGETQYF. The CDR3 bases are TGTGCCAGCGCCAAGGGGCTAGCGGGGCTTGGGGAGACCCAGTACTTC.